What follows are 18 T cell receptor beta chains derived from one specimen sequenced in a study of vaccination and CD4 T cells after COVID-19 (dated by TCRdb to 2022 to 2024). The intended sense of this specimen's treatment or condition label: 10-day PBMC culture with coronavirus spike peptide pools or control peptides (ViraFEST assay). No antigens are known for them. Library prep was done by PCR. This sample was sequenced with an Illumina iSeq 100. At the Johns Hopkins FTIC core, DNA from the cultured CD4+ T cells underwent TCR sequencing with the Oncomine TCR Beta short-read assay. The raw public data were reprocessed by TCRdb itself: fastp quality trimming at Q25, MiXCR clonotype calling, in-frame beta chains only. CDR3 protein duplicates are merged, each entry listing the most common genes and DNA. This sample has around 7,100 distinct CDR3 sequences in its table, and just under 75% of those were observed once. The ten largest clonotypes hold roughly 15% of the sample.

Source material: CD4+ T cells from blood, cultured in vitro. These receptor sequences come from a human donor who had recovered from COVID-19.

This chain links TRBV28 with TRBJ1-5; a possible D gene is TRBD1 (5 bases). V shed 7 bases and J shed 6 bases, with 22 bases lying between them. Looked up from germline, CDR1 is MDHEN and CDR2 is SYDVKM. The CDR3 loop spans 16 amino acids. In DNA form, the CDR3 reads TGTGCCAGCAATATACCTGGTCAGGGAAGTTTTCAGCCCCAGCATTTT. Protein product: CASNIPGQGSFQPQHF.

The chain has TRBV20-1 and TRBJ1-2, with D hard to call. Germline-derived CDR1 and CDR2 are DFQATT and SNEGSKA (reference sequence). The V end lost 0 bases, the J end lost 4 bases, and 15 bases lay between the germline ends. This CDR3 region has 15 residues. This chain's CDR3 is CSARDPNVVLYGYTF. The CDR3 coding sequence is TGCAGTGCTAGAGACCCTAATGTGGTTCTCTATGGCTACACCTTC.

The V and J genes are TRBV6-1 and TRBJ1-5, with 8 bases that match TRBD1. The CDR3 sequence is 13 residues long. The V gene's germline CDR1 is MNHNS and CDR2 SASEGT. The J segment lost 6 bases and the V segment lost 6 bases, leaving 4 bases of the junction unmatched. The CDR3 region has the DNA TGTGCCAGCAGCAGGACAGGGACTCAGCCCCAGCATTTT. As protein: CASSRTGTQPQHF.

The V gene is TRBV20-1, the J gene TRBJ2-3; a possible D gene is TRBD2 (6 bases). The CDR3 runs to 15 residues. Germline V lookup: CDR1 DFQATT, CDR2 SNEGSKA (reference sequence). The V end lost 5 bases, the J end lost 4 bases, and 19 bases lay between the germline ends. This CDR3 reads CSASNVGGSADTQYF. The CDR3, as DNA: TGCAGTGCTTCCAACGTCGGAGGGAGTGCAGATACGCAGTATTTT.

The chain combines TRBV7-9 with TRBJ1-1; D might be TRBD1 (5 bases). V was shortened by 5 bases and J by 2 bases, with 12 bases between the two germline ends. Germline CDR1 SEHNR, CDR2 FQNEAQ (reference sequence). CDR3 size: 14 residues. The CDR3 DNA sequence: TGTGCCAGCAGCGCGACAGAGCTTAACACTGAAGCTTTCTTT. It yields the protein CASSATELNTEAFF.

This chain connects TRBV6-5 to TRBJ1-2; D is unresolved. Trimming left V 2 bases short and J 5 bases short, with 15 bases between. This CDR3 contains 15 residues. The V gene's germline CDR1 is MNHEY and CDR2 SVGAGI. The CDR3 coding sequence is TGTGCCAGCAGTTACGCCGGCGGGCAACCGTATGGCTACACCTTC. The encoded protein is CASSYAGGQPYGYTF.

This chain links TRBV6-5 with TRBJ1-2; 9 bases match TRBD1. The length of the CDR3 is 15 residues. Losses at the gene ends were 0 bases for V and 4 bases for J; bases not matched to a gene: 3. Germline V gene sequence: CDR1 MNHEY, CDR2 SVGAGI. CDR3 region: CASSYSGQGSYGYTF. CDR3 DNA sequence: TGTGCCAGCAGTTACTCGGGACAGGGAAGCTATGGCTACACCTTC.

By share, this clonotype ranks as medium-sized (0.01 to 0.1%). The rearrangement uses TRBV27 and TRBJ2-7, with D unresolved. The CDR3 has 15 residues. Germline V lookup: CDR1 MNHEY, CDR2 SMNVEV (reference sequence). Trimming pared 6 bases from V and 0 bases from J, leaving 15 bases between. CDR3 in DNA: TGTGCCAGCAGCTCACGGACCGGCAGCTCCTACGAGCAGTACTTC. Protein sequence: CASSSRTGSSYEQYF.

By proportion, this clonotype is medium-sized. This rearrangement joins TRBV20-1 to TRBJ1-1; 7 bases map to TRBD1. The ends lost 4 bases at V and 0 bases at J; junction bases unmatched: 8. Germline V gene lookup returns CDR1 DFQATT and CDR2 SNEGSKA (reference sequence). The CDR3 runs to 15 residues. CDR3 sequence (DNA): TGCAGTGCTACGACCTTGACAGGGTTGAACACTGAAGCTTTCTTT. Protein sequence: CSATTLTGLNTEAFF.

The V call is TRBV6-1, the J call TRBJ1-6; maybe TRBD1 (6 bases). Trimming shortened V by 4 bases and J by 7 bases, and 14 bases separated the two germline ends. CDR1 is MNHNS and CDR2 is SASEGT in the germline V gene. The CDR3 has 15 amino acids. The CDR3 coding sequence is TGTGCCAGCAGTGCCCGACAGGAGAGGAATTCACCCCTCCACTTT. The encoded protein is CASSARQERNSPLHF.

Here the CDR3 reads CASSSHRLAGEETQYF. The CDR3 DNA sequence: TGTGCCAGCAGCTCCCACCGGCTAGCGGGAGAAGAGACCCAGTACTTC. This chain uses TRBV7-2 with TRBJ2-5; 10 nucleotides align to TRBD2. Germline CDR1 is SGHTA and CDR2 is FQGNSA. The CDR3 runs 16 residues. With 4 bases clipped from V and 3 bases from J, the junction kept 8 bases outside the gene matches.

The V and J genes are TRBV7-9 and TRBJ1-5; D is ambiguous. This CDR3 contains 13 residues. Trimming took 8 bases from V and 5 from J, leaving 13 bases between them. Germline CDR1 reads SEHNR; CDR2 reads FQNEAQ (reference sequence). CDR3 region: CASQAGGHQPQHF. CDR3 coding DNA: TGTGCCAGCCAAGCAGGAGGCCATCAGCCCCAGCATTTT.

The chain couples TRBV6-1 to TRBJ1-5; weak D call: TRBD1 (6 bases). The germline CDR1 and CDR2 sequences are MNHNS and SASEGT. Trimming cost V 5 bases and J 0 bases, with 17 bases left between them. The CDR3 is 17 amino acids. The CDR3: CASSLRRGGSSNQPQHF. CDR3 nucleotides: TGTGCCAGCAGTCTCCGAAGGGGGGGTAGTAGCAATCAGCCCCAGCATTTT.

This CDR3 reads CASSPVKGARINPRYNEQFF. Here the CDR3 DNA reads TGTGCCAGCAGCCCCGTTAAAGGGGCCCGTATCAATCCAAGATACAATGAGCAGTTCTTC. The chain uses TRBV28 and TRBJ2-1; D is possibly TRBD1 (5 bases). CDR1 and CDR2 from the germline V gene are MDHEN and SYDVKM. The CDR3 length is 20 residues. The V gene lost 6 bases and the J gene lost 4 bases, with 31 bases spanning the gap.

This sequence joins TRBV7-2 and TRBJ2-4; D may be TRBD2 (7 bases). Trimming shortened V by 7 bases and J by 4 bases, and 17 bases separated the two germline ends. The CDR3 has 15 residues. The germline V gene has CDR1 SGHTA and CDR2 FQGNSA. CDR3 in DNA: TGTGCCAGCACCCTACGGGGGGCGGGGAAAAACATTCAGTACTTC. Amino acid sequence: CASTLRGAGKNIQYF.

About this clonotype: An end of the junction does not agree with germline; a read error may underlie this. The chain couples TRBV2 to TRBJ1-1, with 7 bases fitting TRBD1. CDR1 SNHLY and CDR2 FYNNEI come from the germline V gene. The CDR3 is 12 amino acids. The CDR3 is CASSEGNRGAFF. The CDR3 bases are TGTGCCAGCAGCGAAGGAAACAGGGGAGCTTTCTTT. Filled out from reference TRBV2 and TRBJ1-1, the complete variable domain reads EPEVTQTPSHQVTQMGQEVILRCVPISNHLYFYWYRQILGQKVEFLVSFYNNEISEKSEIFDDQFSVERPDGSNFTLKIRSTKLEDSAMYFCASSEGNRGAFFGQGTRLTVV.

The chain recombines TRBV10-3 with TRBJ2-5, with D maybe TRBD1 (5 bases). The germline V and J ends were trimmed by 6 bases and 2 bases, with 10 bases remaining between them. CDR1 is ENHRY and CDR2 is SYGVKD in the germline V gene. This CDR3 has 13 amino acids. In DNA form, the CDR3 reads TGTGCCATCAGGGAGAGACAGCAAGAGACCCAGTACTTC. Amino acid sequence: CAIRERQQETQYF.

V is TRBV19 and J is TRBJ2-7; possible D gene TRBD2, 6 bases. The V end lost 3 bases, the J end lost 1 base, and 10 bases lay between the germline ends. The CDR3 has 14 residues. Germline V gene lookup returns CDR1 LNHDA and CDR2 SQIVND (reference sequence). DNA of the CDR3: TGTGCCAGTAGTATGTCCCGGGGGTCCTACGAGCAGTACTTC. This encodes CASSMSRGSYEQYF.